Sequencing of this T cell receptor beta chain was carried out in a study of T cell repertoires in cytomegalovirus infection. One entry per CDR3 protein, called by TCRdb with MiXCR from the reads. The profile covers about 830,000 distinct CDR3 sequences, with approximately 30% appearing a single time and around an eighth taken by the ten largest. With 8 bases removed from V and 2 bases from J, the gap between germline ends came to 16 bases. Germline V lookup: CDR1 MDHEN, CDR2 SYDVKM. The CDR3 is 15 amino acids. Details on this clonotype: As yet, its antigen is unknown.

This sample comprised cultured CD8+ T cells from PBMCs, obtained from culture after CMV antigen stimulation. This chain joins TRBV28 and TRBJ1-5, with D uncertain. This sequence was found in a human donor in good health (CMV status not recorded). Some clones in this sample may be carry-over from other donors' samples. CDR3 sequence: CASDPRFLGNQPQHF. The DNA of the CDR3 is TGTGCCAGCGACCCTAGGTTCCTTGGCAATCAGCCCCAGCATTTT.